Sequencing of this T cell receptor (beta chain) was carried out in a study of blood T cell repertoires in COVID-19. As for the study in general: Some COVID-19 samples were acute and others convalescent; all came from the United States, Italy and Spain. PBMCs, B-cell-depleted T cells, or T cells were the source of the cDNA or gDNA that made up the material.

V dropped 4 bases and J dropped 0; count of bases not matched to a gene: 6. CDR1 and CDR2 from the germline V gene are SNHLY and FYNNEI. The CDR3 contains 19 residues. In the original analysis: Researchers report that nucleated cell counts were estimated from reference gene primer amplification. The table came from immunoSEQ multiplex PCR; TCRdb's copy has only in-frame clones and leaves some out. Clonal size and the V and J genes are those of that table, whereas D and trimming came from the DNA. Among 250,000 to 300,000 clones listed, 89% were seen once. The receptor's source is a woman aged 40 to 50 who had recovered from COVID-19. The chain joins TRBV2 to TRBJ2-6; 13 nucleotides line up with TRBD2. The sample was peripheral blood. The CDR3 bases are TGTGCCAGCAGTGTCCGACTAGCGGGAGGCCGCTCTGGGGCCAACGTCCTGACTTTC. Protein sequence: CASSVRLAGGRSGANVLTF.